The next 32 T cell receptor beta chains were all read from a single sample in a study of vaccination and CD4 T cells after COVID-19 (dated 2022 in TCRdb). These TCRs are of unknown antigen specificity. Sample treatment or condition, as interpreted from the label and publication: roughly nine-day PBMC culture with coronavirus spike peptide pools or control peptides (ViraFEST assay). The library was prepared using PCR. Instrument on record: Illumina iSeq 100. TCR sequencing of DNA from cultured CD4+ T cells used the Oncomine TCR Beta short-read assay at the Johns Hopkins FTIC core. The public reads were quality trimmed at Q25 with fastp and then assembled into clones with MiXCR by TCRdb, keeping productive beta chains. Rows with one shared CDR3 protein collapse into an entry with the most common genes and DNA. Within this sample are approximately 12,000 distinct CDR3 sequences, with approximately 82% of them counted one time only. The ten largest clones add up to 9% to 12% of the sample.

The sample taken for sequencing was CD4+ T cells from blood, cultured in vitro. The receptors here all came from a human donor who had recovered from COVID-19.

This sequence joins TRBV28 and TRBJ1-5, with D perhaps TRBD1 (5 bases). The CDR3 has 15 residues. CDR1 is MDHEN and CDR2 is SYDVKM in the germline V gene. V lost 3 bases and J 2 bases, leaving 11 bases between the germline ends. The CDR3 here is CASSLSGSGNQPQHF. CDR3 DNA: TGTGCCAGCAGTTTGTCAGGGTCGGGCAATCAGCCCCAGCATTTT. The full variable domain, with the rest looked up from reference TRBV28 and TRBJ1-5, is DVKVTQSSRYLVKRTGEKVFLECVQDMDHENMFWYRQDPGLGLRLIYFSYDVKMKEKGDIPEGYSVSREKKERFSLILESASTNQTSMYLCASSLSGSGNQPQHFGDGTRLSIL.

This chain joins TRBV28 and TRBJ2-2; D is possibly TRBD1 (6 bases). This CDR3 spans 15 amino acids. The V end lost 4 bases, the J end lost 2 bases, and 11 bases lay between the germline ends. The V gene's germline CDR1 is MDHEN and CDR2 SYDVKM. The CDR3 reads CASSSDRPNTGELFF. The CDR3 nucleotides read TGTGCCAGCAGTTCAGACAGGCCTAACACCGGGGAGCTGTTTTTT.

The table lists this clonotype with a count of one. The chain carries TRBV15 and TRBJ2-7; D uncertain. Germline values: CDR1 LNHNV, CDR2 YYDKDF (reference sequence). CDR3 size: 13 residues. V was shortened by 0 bases and J by 4 bases, with 7 bases between the two germline ends. The CDR3 reads CATSRDKIYEQYF. In DNA, the CDR3 is TGTGCCACCAGCAGAGATAAAATTTACGAGCAGTACTTC.

The V gene is TRBV11-2, the J gene TRBJ1-5; no reliable D call. The germline CDR1 and CDR2 sequences are SGHAT and FQNNGV. The V gene lost 2 bases and the J gene lost 4 bases, with 6 bases spanning the gap. There are 13 residues in the CDR3. The CDR3 spells CASSLNGNQPQHF. DNA of the CDR3: TGTGCCAGCAGCTTAAATGGGAATCAGCCCCAGCATTTT.

This clonotype has a single count. The J gene is TRBJ2-7, the V gene TRBV24-1, with D perhaps given as TRBD1 or TRBD2 (5 bases each). From germline, CDR1 is KGHDR and CDR2 SFDVKD. V shed 7 bases and J shed 5 bases, with 17 bases lying between them. The CDR3 sequence is 14 residues long. The CDR3 sequence is CATSSARGVDEQYF. CDR3 coding DNA: TGTGCCACCAGCTCCGCTCGAGGGGTCGACGAGCAGTACTTC.

The chain joins TRBV30 to TRBJ2-3; D is undetermined. The germline V gene has CDR1 GTSNPN and CDR2 SVGIG (reference sequence). The CDR3 length is 12 residues. Trimming left V 1 base short and J 5 bases short, with 7 bases between. The CDR3, as DNA: TGTGCCTGGAGTGCACCAGGAGATACGCAGTATTTT. It yields the protein CAWSAPGDTQYF.

The rearrangement uses TRBV6-2 or TRBV6-3 and TRBJ1-5; D possibly corresponds to TRBD1 (6 bases). This CDR3 has 14 residues. V dropped 5 bases and J dropped 3 bases, with 11 bases sitting between them. Germline CDR1 reads MNHEY; CDR2 reads SVGEGT. CDR3 DNA sequence: TGTGCCAGCAGTCAAAACAGGGTCAATCAGCCCCAGCATTTT. Protein product: CASSQNRVNQPQHF.

V and J are TRBV20-1 and TRBJ2-3; D may correspond to TRBD1 or TRBD2 (5 bases each). Trimming pared 5 bases from V and 0 bases from J, leaving 18 bases between. Germline CDR1 reads DFQATT; CDR2 reads SNEGSKA (reference sequence). This CDR3 has 16 amino acids. CDR3 sequence (DNA): TGCAGTGCTCGTCGGGGCTACGTTCCTAGCACAGATACGCAGTATTTT. Amino acids: CSARRGYVPSTDTQYF.

This clonotype is termed medium-sized. The rearrangement joins TRBV6-1 to TRBJ2-1, with TRBD1 matching 7 bases. CDR1 and CDR2 (germline): MNHNS, SASEGT. V was clipped by 6 bases and J by 6 bases; unmatched bases: 14. The CDR3 covers 16 residues. The CDR3 nucleotides are TGTGCCAGCAGGTTTCGGCCAGGGGGTTTTAGCAATGAGCAGTTCTTC. This translates into CASRFRPGGFSNEQFF.

The chain uses TRBV19 and TRBJ2-5; D unclear. V was shortened by 6 bases and J by 5 bases, with 19 bases between the two germline ends. Germline lookup yields CDR1 LNHDA and CDR2 SQIVND (reference sequence). The CDR3 is 15 amino acids. The CDR3, as DNA: TGTGCCAGTAGCCCTGGGGATGCCCAACAGGAGACCCAGTACTTC. Its protein is CASSPGDAQQETQYF.

The gene calls are TRBV28 and TRBJ1-3, with 7 positions matching TRBD1. After removal of 6 bases from V and 8 bases from J, the junction contained 7 bases not matched to a gene. Germline values: CDR1 MDHEN, CDR2 SYDVKM. The length of the CDR3 is 13 residues. Written as DNA, the CDR3 is TGTGCCAGCAGCCTAGACAGGGCACACACCATATATTTT. Protein sequence: CASSLDRAHTIYF. The whole variable domain, remainder taken from reference TRBV28 and TRBJ1-3, is DVKVTQSSRYLVKRTGEKVFLECVQDMDHENMFWYRQDPGLGLRLIYFSYDVKMKEKGDIPEGYSVSREKKERFSLILESASTNQTSMYLCASSLDRAHTIYFGEGSWLTVV.

The J gene is TRBJ1-5, the V gene TRBV30; 7 positions agree with TRBD1. Germline lookup yields CDR1 GTSNPN and CDR2 SVGIG (reference sequence). V dropped 2 bases and J dropped 4; count of bases not matched to a gene: 8. CDR3 length: 15 residues. This chain's CDR3 is CAWSLRDRDNQPQHF. The CDR3 DNA reads TGTGCCTGGAGTCTACGGGACAGAGATAATCAGCCCCAGCATTTT.

The chain combines TRBV10-3 with TRBJ2-7; D not resolved. The CDR3 runs 14 residues. V dropped 2 bases and J dropped 1 base, with 9 bases sitting between them. Germline values: CDR1 ENHRY, CDR2 SYGVKD. The CDR3 sequence is CAISEGQESYEQYF. DNA of the CDR3: TGTGCCATCAGTGAGGGTCAAGAGTCCTACGAGCAGTACTTC.

This rearrangement joins TRBV20-1 to TRBJ1-2; D remains unclear. Germline V CDR1 and CDR2: DFQATT, SNEGSKA (reference sequence). V lost 5 bases to trimming and J lost 8 bases, with 18 bases between them. This CDR3 spans 13 amino acids. The CDR3 is CSASPTLRGGYTF. The CDR3 region has the DNA TGCAGTGCTTCCCCGACCCTTCGCGGGGGCTACACCTTC.

The chain employs TRBV10-3 and TRBJ1-2, with TRBD1 matching 8 bases. Trimming at V came to 6 bases and at J to 6 bases, leaving 6 bases not matched to a gene. The length of the CDR3 is 13 residues. Germline CDR1 is ENHRY and CDR2 is SYGVKD. The CDR3 DNA sequence: TGTGCCATCAGGACGACAGGGGCACATGGCTACACCTTC. Encoded protein: CAIRTTGAHGYTF.

V is TRBV15 and J is TRBJ1-1; D ambiguous. The CDR3 sequence is 14 residues long. V shed 6 bases and J shed 5 bases, with 16 bases lying between them. Germline lookup yields CDR1 LNHNV and CDR2 YYDKDF (reference sequence). DNA of the CDR3: TGTGCCACCAGACGACAAGTGGGAGCGACTGAAGCTTTCTTT. It yields the protein CATRRQVGATEAFF.

The chain is built from TRBV6-1 and TRBJ1-2; D might be TRBD1 (6 bases). CDR3 length equals 14 residues. Germline V lookup: CDR1 MNHNS, CDR2 SASEGT. V lost 6 bases, J lost 4 bases, and 15 bases lay in between. This chain's CDR3 is CASSSGQIGYGYTF. The CDR3 nucleotides are TGTGCCAGCAGCTCCGGACAGATCGGCTATGGCTACACCTTC.

V is TRBV27 and J is TRBJ2-7; the match to TRBD2 covers 10 bases. The junction had 3 bases not matched to a gene; V was cut back by 5 bases and J by 5 bases. Germline V gene data show CDR1 as MNHEY and CDR2 as SMNVEV (reference sequence). This CDR3 comprises 13 residues. The CDR3 is CASSRLAGDEQYF. CDR3 nucleotides: TGTGCCAGCAGTAGGCTAGCGGGAGACGAGCAGTACTTC.

The chain carries TRBV20-1 and TRBJ2-5; TRBD2 matches at 10 bases. J lost 2 bases, V lost 5 bases, and 5 bases had no gene match. From germline, CDR1 is DFQATT and CDR2 SNEGSKA (reference sequence). The CDR3 consists of 14 residues. CDR3 bases: TGCAGTGCTTCCCGGACTAGCGGACAAGAGACCCAGTACTTC. It encodes CSASRTSGQETQYF.

The chain uses TRBV7-9 and TRBJ2-2; D gene ambiguous. V lost 5 bases, J lost 7 bases, and 14 bases lay in between. The CDR3 has 14 residues. The V gene's germline CDR1 is SEHNR and CDR2 FQNEAQ (reference sequence). The CDR3 sequence is CASSPRRDFGELFF. The CDR3, as DNA: TGTGCCAGCAGCCCCCGGAGAGATTTCGGGGAGCTGTTTTTT.

The V and J genes are TRBV28 and TRBJ1-1; D is possibly TRBD1 (5 bases). V gave up 5 bases and J gave up 4 bases, with 17 bases separating them. Germline V gene lookup returns CDR1 MDHEN and CDR2 SYDVKM. The CDR3 length is 15 residues. Written as DNA, the CDR3 is TGTGCCAGCAGTCTCGGGGGAGGAGGTCTCACTGAAGCTTTCTTT. This encodes CASSLGGGGLTEAFF.

The rearrangement links TRBV6-5 to TRBJ1-5; no definite D call. CDR3 length equals 16 residues. In germline, CDR1 is MNHEY, CDR2 SVGAGI. The V and J ends lost 2 bases and 7 bases respectively, with 18 bases between them. Here the CDR3 DNA reads TGTGCCAGCAGTTACACCCGGGCACGGTCGGAGCAGCCCCAGCATTTT. Translating it yields CASSYTRARSEQPQHF.

J is TRBJ1-3 and V is TRBV6-1, with TRBD1 as a possible D gene (5 bases). The germline V gene encodes CDR1 MNHNS and CDR2 SASEGT. V lost 10 bases, J lost 3 bases, and 25 bases lay in between. The CDR3 is 17 amino acids. DNA of the CDR3: TGTGCCACCGGAGATGGACTTTCTACGAGGGGTGGAAACACCATATATTTT. This gives the protein CATGDGLSTRGGNTIYF.

This chain joins TRBV5-1 and TRBJ1-2; D is ambiguous. The germline V gene has CDR1 SGHRS and CDR2 YFSETQ. V lost 5 bases, J lost 0 bases, and 11 bases lay in between. The CDR3 length is 14 residues. CDR3 region: CASSTSTTNYGYTF. DNA for the CDR3: TGCGCCAGCAGTACCTCGACTACTAACTATGGCTACACCTTC.

This chain uses TRBV20-1 with TRBJ1-2, with D maybe TRBD1 (5 bases). The V gene lost 8 bases and the J gene lost 1 base, with 11 bases spanning the gap. The CDR3 is 12 amino acids. Per germline, CDR1 DFQATT and CDR2 SNEGSKA (reference sequence). CDR3 sequence reads: CSTPQDNYGYTF. The CDR3, as DNA: TGCAGTACCCCACAGGATAACTATGGCTACACCTTC.

The genes are TRBV10-3 and TRBJ1-1; D perhaps matches TRBD1 (5 bases). Trimming stripped 2 bases from V and 6 bases from J, with 10 bases between. This CDR3 comprises 13 residues. Germline-derived CDR1 and CDR2 are ENHRY and SYGVKD. CDR3: CAISEQGGAEAFF. The CDR3 DNA is TGTGCCATCAGTGAGCAGGGAGGGGCTGAAGCTTTCTTT.

The V call is TRBV5-1, the J call TRBJ2-5; 8 bases line up with TRBD1. The V segment lost 0 bases and the J segment 5 bases; nucleotides outside the gene matches: 6. The CDR3 extends over 15 amino acids. Germline V gene lookup returns CDR1 SGHRS and CDR2 YFSETQ. This CDR3 is CASSLDPGGRETQYF. The CDR3 bases are TGCGCCAGCAGCTTGGACCCAGGGGGCAGGGAGACCCAGTACTTC. Supplemented by reference TRBV5-1 and TRBJ2-5, the full variable domain reads KAGVTQTPRYLIKTRGQQVTLSCSPISGHRSVSWYQQTPGQGLQFLFEYFSETQRNKGNFPGRFSGRQFSNSRSEMNVSTLELGDSALYLCASSLDPGGRETQYFGPGTRLLVL.

CDR3 region: CASWSGRANYGYTF. The CDR3 coding sequence is TGTGCCAGCTGGTCAGGGAGGGCGAACTATGGCTACACCTTC. The gene calls are TRBV2 and TRBJ1-2, with D possibly TRBD1 on 5 matching bases. This CDR3 has 14 amino acids. V lost 8 bases, J lost 2 bases, and 15 bases lay in between. From germline, CDR1 is SNHLY and CDR2 FYNNEI.

CDR3 sequence reads: CATSDLGSLGRERTDTQYF. CDR3 DNA sequence: TGTGCCACCAGTGATTTAGGATCTCTGGGGCGGGAACGCACAGATACGCAGTATTTT. The rearrangement links TRBV24-1 to TRBJ2-3, with D possibly matching TRBD2 (6 bases). V lost 1 base to trimming and J lost 1 base, with 20 bases between them. CDR1 is KGHDR and CDR2 is SFDVKD in the germline V gene. The CDR3 has 19 residues.

This chain links TRBV7-9 with TRBJ1-2; a possible D gene is TRBD1 (5 bases). Germline assignment: CDR1 SEHNR and CDR2 FQNEAQ (reference sequence). CDR3 length: 16 residues. V lost 1 base and J 0 bases, leaving 12 bases between the germline ends. CDR3 residues: CASSLEAGRANYGYTF. The CDR3 bases are TGTGCCAGCAGCTTAGAGGCAGGGCGAGCTAACTATGGCTACACCTTC. Together with reference TRBV7-9 and TRBJ1-2, the CDR3 gives the full variable domain: DTGVSQNPRHKITKRGQNVTFRCDPISEHNRLYWYRQTLGQGPEFLTYFQNEAQLEKSRLLSDRFSAERPKGSFSTLEIQRTEQGDSAMYLCASSLEAGRANYGYTFGSGTRLTVV.

The rearrangement uses TRBV6-5 and TRBJ2-7; 10 bases align to TRBD1. With V trimmed by 2 bases and J by 4 bases, 5 bases remained unmatched. The CDR3 is 15 amino acids. Germline-derived CDR1 and CDR2 are MNHEY and SVGAGI. The CDR3 DNA reads TGTGCCAGCAGTTACCCGGGACAGGGGAGGTACGAGCAGTACTTC. This encodes CASSYPGQGRYEQYF.

This rearrangement joins TRBV15 to TRBJ1-6; unclear D gene. The germline V gene has CDR1 LNHNV and CDR2 YYDKDF (reference sequence). The CDR3 is 15 residues long. V shed 0 bases and J shed 13 bases, with 16 bases lying between them. CDR3 coding DNA: TGTGCCACCAGCAGAGAGAAGGCAGCCTACGACCCCCTCCACTTT. Amino acids: CATSREKAAYDPLHF.